These 17 T cell receptor beta chains were sequenced from one sample in a study of blood T cells in healthy people across ages. Alongside a J-beta primer mix, a sample-barcoded 5' primer served in a second PCR lasting roughly 6 to 11 cycles. TCRdb independently ran MiXCR on the 5' RACE reads; one entry per CDR3 protein. There are about 1,400,000 distinct CDR3 sequences in the sample; around 59% occur only once, and over 5.5% lies in the top ten. The sample comprised blood. These TCRs come from a man younger than 35 in good health.

The chain joins TRBV29-1 to TRBJ1-2; 7 nucleotides agree with TRBD1. Trimming at V came to 6 bases and at J to 8 bases, leaving 21 bases not matched to a gene. The CDR3 is 16 residues long. Germline V gene data show CDR1 as SQVTM and CDR2 as ANQGSEA. CDR3 in DNA: TGCAGCGTCCCTAAGGGGGGCGTTACAGGGGCCGGGGGCTACACCTTC. Protein: CSVPKGGVTGAGGYTF.

Ten or more counts support this clonotype. The chain joins TRBV10-3 to TRBJ2-7, with D perhaps TRBD1 (5 bases). Germline values: CDR1 ENHRY, CDR2 SYGVKD. The V end was cut by 3 bases, the J end by 3 bases, with 12 bases between. This CDR3 comprises 14 residues. The CDR3 sequence is CAISESTGVYEQYF. CDR3 nucleotide sequence: TGTGCCATCAGTGAATCCACAGGAGTCTACGAGCAGTACTTC.

The V and J genes are TRBV27 and TRBJ1-4, with D unclear. Germline CDR1 MNHEY, CDR2 SMNVEV (reference sequence). The CDR3 is made up of 15 amino acids. The V end lost 2 bases, the J end lost 8 bases, and 15 bases lay between the germline ends. The CDR3 sequence is CASSLLGRIGEKLFF. In DNA, the CDR3 is TGTGCCAGCAGTTTACTCGGAAGGATAGGGGAAAAACTGTTTTTT. Variable domain in full (rest from reference TRBV27 and TRBJ1-4): EAQVTQNPRYLITVTGKKLTVTCSQNMNHEYMSWYRQDPGLGLRQIYYSMNVEVTDKGDVPEGYKVSRKEKRNFPLILESPSPNQTSLYFCASSLLGRIGEKLFFGSGTQLSVL.

The CDR3 DNA reads as TGTGCCAGCAGCGTAAACTCCGGGACTCCCCTCTACGAGCAGTACTTC. Translation gives CASSVNSGTPLYEQYF. V and J are TRBV9 and TRBJ2-7, with a weak D call TRBD2 (6 bases). V lost 1 base, J lost 3 bases, and 17 bases lay in between. In germline, CDR1 is SGDLS, CDR2 YYNGEE. The CDR3 runs to 16 residues.

The V gene is TRBV18, the J gene TRBJ2-3, with TRBD1 matching 7 bases. J lost 6 bases, V lost 0 bases, and 12 bases had no gene match. The germline CDR1 and CDR2 sequences are KGHSH and LQKENI. The CDR3 runs 17 residues. The CDR3 sequence: CASSPPVRTGSVDTQYF. As DNA, the CDR3 is TGTGCCAGCTCACCACCGGTCCGGACAGGTAGCGTCGATACGCAGTATTTT.

This rearrangement joins TRBV11-2 to TRBJ1-2; possibly TRBD1 for D (5 bases). The CDR3 spans 15 residues. V lost 4 bases to trimming and J lost 7 bases, with 19 bases between them. CDR1 and CDR2 (germline): SGHAT, FQNNGV. Here the CDR3 reads CASSSRGTDGGGYTF. For the CDR3, the DNA is TGTGCCAGCAGCTCGCGAGGGACCGACGGCGGTGGCTACACCTTC. The full variable domain, rest sourced from reference TRBV11-2 and TRBJ1-2, is EAGVAQSPRYKIIEKRQSVAFWCNPISGHATLYWYQQILGQGPKLLIQFQNNGVVDDSQLPKDRFSAERLKGVDSTLKIQPAKLEDSAVYLCASSSRGTDGGGYTFGSGTRLTVV.

The chain's CDR3 is CASSLDGRGGQPQHF. CDR3 sequence (DNA): TGTGCCAGCAGCTTAGACGGTCGGGGCGGACAGCCCCAGCATTTT. The genes are TRBV7-2 and TRBJ1-5; D is possibly TRBD1 (5 bases). Germline values: CDR1 SGHTA, CDR2 FQGNSA. V was pared by 1 base and J by 7 bases, with 14 bases between. The CDR3 is 15 amino acids.

This chain connects TRBV4-1 to TRBJ2-3; the D gene is possibly TRBD1 (6 bases). There are 19 residues in the CDR3. The ends were cut back, 2 bases at V and 2 bases at J, with 23 bases in the middle. CDR1 is MGHRA, CDR2 YSYEKL, per germline. For the CDR3, the DNA is TGCGCCAGCAGCCAACTCCCGCCTTCTACAGGGTCCTCCACAGATACGCAGTATTTT. Its protein product is CASSQLPPSTGSSTDTQYF.

The V and J genes are TRBV6-2 or TRBV6-3 and TRBJ1-5, with 9 bases fitting TRBD1. V trimming: 2 bases; J trimming: 6 bases; junction bases outside the gene matches: 2. The CDR3 contains 14 residues. The germline V gene encodes CDR1 MNHEY and CDR2 SVGEGT. CDR3 DNA sequence: TGTGCCAGCAGTTACGGACAGGGGTCTCAGCCCCAGCATTTT. This encodes CASSYGQGSQPQHF.

This clonotype was counted at least ten times. This rearrangement joins TRBV28 to TRBJ2-7, with 13 bases that match TRBD2. V shed 8 bases, J shed 3 bases, and the junction held 1 base outside the gene matches. Germline V CDR1 and CDR2: MDHEN, SYDVKM. The CDR3 is made up of 13 amino acids. CDR3 amino acids: CASRTSGSYEQYF. CDR3 nucleotides: TGTGCCAGCCGGACTAGCGGGAGCTACGAGCAGTACTTC.

V is TRBV7-9 and J is TRBJ1-4; D unresolved. The CDR3 length is 14 residues. V was shortened by 5 bases and J by 4 bases, with 11 bases between the two germline ends. Germline V gene data show CDR1 as SEHNR and CDR2 as FQNEAQ (reference sequence). CDR3 DNA sequence: TGTGCCAGCAGCCTCGCAGGAGATAATGAAAAACTGTTTTTT. Protein: CASSLAGDNEKLFF. Combining the CDR3 with reference TRBV7-9 and TRBJ1-4 gives the whole variable domain DTGVSQNPRHKITKRGQNVTFRCDPISEHNRLYWYRQTLGQGPEFLTYFQNEAQLEKSRLLSDRFSAERPKGSFSTLEIQRTEQGDSAMYLCASSLAGDNEKLFFGSGTQLSVL.

This clonotype was recorded a few times. The CDR3 here is CASSQEAGHYEQYF. The CDR3 DNA follows: TGTGCCAGCAGCCAAGAGGCGGGCCACTACGAGCAGTACTTC. This chain links TRBV3-1 with TRBJ2-7; possibly TRBD2 for D (5 bases). CDR3 length: 14 amino acids. Germline-derived CDR1 and CDR2 are LGHDT and YNNKEL (reference sequence). V was cut by 0 bases and J by 3 bases, with 9 bases left in between.

The rearrangement uses TRBV6-2 or TRBV6-3 and TRBJ2-4; D may be TRBD1 or TRBD2 (5 bases each). Trimming removed 5 bases at V and 14 bases at J, with 19 bases between. CDR3 length equals 13 residues. CDR1 is MNHEY, CDR2 SVGEGT, per germline. Here the CDR3 reads CASSDGAAIREYF. The DNA of the CDR3 is TGTGCCAGCAGTGACGGGGCCGCGATCCGTGAGTACTTC.

The CDR3 nucleotides read TGCGCCAGCAGCTTGGCCGTAGCGGGAGGGCCTTACGAGCAGTACTTC. This encodes CASSLAVAGGPYEQYF. The genes are TRBV5-1 and TRBJ2-5; 11 bases are a match to TRBD2. The J call is in doubt because the DNA end fits TRBJ2-7 better. The germline V gene has CDR1 SGHRS and CDR2 YFSETQ. This CDR3 is built from 16 residues.

This chain joins TRBV29-1 and TRBJ1-1; 8 nucleotides line up with TRBD1. There are 13 residues in the CDR3. The trim removed 5 bases at V and 4 bases at J, leaving 6 bases unmatched. Germline loops: CDR1 SQVTM, CDR2 ANQGSEA. In DNA, the CDR3 is TGCAGCGTTCGGACAGGGCAAGGCACTGAAGCTTTCTTT. Translated, it gives CSVRTGQGTEAFF.

The V call is TRBV4-3, the J call TRBJ2-1; TRBD2 aligns across 9 bases. The CDR3 runs 16 residues. The germline CDR1 and CDR2 sequences are LGHNA and YSLEER. Losses at the gene ends were 0 bases for V and 5 bases for J; bases not matched to a gene: 5. The CDR3 coding sequence is TGCGCCAGCAGCCAAGATAGACTAGCGGCCCACAATGAGCAGTTCTTC. Translating gives CASSQDRLAAHNEQFF.

A few counts support this clonotype. The chain joins TRBV20-1 to TRBJ2-1; 9 bases match TRBD1. Germline CDR1 reads DFQATT; CDR2 reads SNEGSKA (reference sequence). The CDR3 length is 13 residues. The chain's CDR3 is CTAGTGTEALQFF. The CDR3 region has the DNA TGCACGGCAGGGACAGGGACTGAGGCCTTACAGTTCTTC.